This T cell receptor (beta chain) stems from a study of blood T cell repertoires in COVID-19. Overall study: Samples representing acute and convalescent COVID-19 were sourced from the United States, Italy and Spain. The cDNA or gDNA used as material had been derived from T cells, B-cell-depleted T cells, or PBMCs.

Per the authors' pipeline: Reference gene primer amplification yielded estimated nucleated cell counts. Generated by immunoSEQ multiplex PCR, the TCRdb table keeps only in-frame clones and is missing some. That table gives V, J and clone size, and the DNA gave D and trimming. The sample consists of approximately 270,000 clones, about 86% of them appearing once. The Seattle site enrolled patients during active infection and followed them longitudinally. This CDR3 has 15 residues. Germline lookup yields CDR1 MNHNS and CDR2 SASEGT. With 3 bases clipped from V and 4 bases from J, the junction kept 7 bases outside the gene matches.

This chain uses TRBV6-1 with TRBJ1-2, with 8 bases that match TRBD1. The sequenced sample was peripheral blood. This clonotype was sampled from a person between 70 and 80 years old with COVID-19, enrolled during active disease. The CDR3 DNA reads TGTGCCAGCAGTGACCTAAGGACAGGGCCCTATGGCTACACCTTC. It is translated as CASSDLRTGPYGYTF.